The 16 T cell receptor beta chains reported below all come from one sample, sequenced in a study of monozygotic twins with inflammatory bowel disease. With the 5' RACE reads reprocessed, TCRdb shows one record per CDR3 protein and no DNA. The data include approximately 160,000 distinct CDR3 sequences; the top ten clones carry roughly 7%. The sequenced material came from blood. Receptors were obtained from a human donor with ulcerative colitis or Crohn's disease, or a healthy co-twin of an affected twin (not recorded which).

The gene calls are TRBV6-1 and TRBJ2-2; TCRdb proposes TRBD1, but this gene call is untestable without DNA. The germline V gene encodes CDR1 MNHNS and CDR2 SASEGT. The CDR3 runs to 16 residues. CDR3 in amino acids: CASSRYQTYPAGELFF.

V gene TRBV20-1 combines with J gene TRBJ1-6; without DNA, the TCRdb call of TRBD1 cannot be checked. Germline V gene sequence: CDR1 DFQATT, CDR2 SNEGSKA (reference sequence). CDR3 size: 15 residues. The CDR3 sequence: CSARGQGRYNSPLHF.

The chain couples TRBV20-1 to TRBJ1-5; the D gene TCRdb calls, TRBD1, cannot be checked with no DNA. CDR1 DFQATT and CDR2 SNEGSKA come from the germline V gene (reference sequence). The CDR3 length is 13 residues. This CDR3 reads CSARGELNQPQHF.

The chain links TRBV30 to TRBJ1-1. The V gene's germline CDR1 is GTSNPN and CDR2 SVGIG (reference sequence). The CDR3 has 14 amino acids. CDR3: CAWSVYTLTTEAFF.

The chain has TRBV20-1 and TRBJ1-5; absent DNA, TCRdb's TRBD1 call cannot be checked. CDR3 length: 14 amino acids. From germline, CDR1 is DFQATT and CDR2 SNEGSKA (reference sequence). CDR3 loop: CSARWGDRVEPQHF.

The chain employs TRBV7-3 and TRBJ2-1; TCRdb indicates TRBD1, and absent DNA this call remains unverified. CDR3 length: 15 amino acids. CDR1 is SGHTA, CDR2 FQGTGA, per germline. The CDR3 loop is CASSPKGGAHNEQFF.

The chain has TRBV12-3 or TRBV12-4 and TRBJ2-2; TCRdb designates TRBD2, a call that cannot be tested without DNA. CDR3 length: 16 amino acids. CDR3 in amino acids: CASSLLVGRGTGELFF.

The chain links TRBV20-1 to TRBJ2-1; lacking DNA, the TRBD1 call made by TCRdb goes unchecked. Per the germline V gene, CDR1 is DFQATT and CDR2 is SNEGSKA (reference sequence). This CDR3 has 13 residues. CDR3 amino acids: CSAAPGIYNEQFF.

The chain recombines TRBV5-6 with TRBJ2-1. Germline lookup yields CDR1 SGHDT and CDR2 YYEEEE. The length of the CDR3 is 16 residues. The CDR3 spells CASSLRSGHTPNEQFF.

The chain employs TRBV7-6 and TRBJ2-2; TCRdb reports TRBD1, a call that lacks DNA to check it against. CDR1 and CDR2 (germline): SGHVS, FNYEAQ. The CDR3 is made up of 13 amino acids. The CDR3 region is CASSTRPAGELFF. Combining the CDR3 with reference TRBV7-6 and TRBJ2-2 gives the whole variable domain GAGVSQSPRYKVTKRGQDVALRCDPISGHVSLYWYRQALGQGPEFLTYFNYEAQQDKSGLPNDRFSAERPEGSISTLTIQRTEQRDSAMYRCASSTRPAGELFFGEGSRLTVL.

The rearrangement uses TRBV18 and TRBJ2-1; the TCRdb call, TRBD2, lacks DNA for checking. The CDR3 contains 20 residues. Germline assignment: CDR1 KGHSH and CDR2 LQKENI. The CDR3 here is CASSFAGTSGSSGKANEQFF.

The V gene is TRBV5-6, the J gene TRBJ2-7; TCRdb's D call, TRBD1, is unchecked because there is no DNA. This CDR3 spans 15 amino acids. The V gene's germline CDR1 is SGHDT and CDR2 YYEEEE. The CDR3 is CASSLAVDMIYEQYF.

The CDR3 loop reads CASSRGQFTGELFF. The rearrangement joins TRBV5-1 to TRBJ2-2; TCRdb outputs TRBD1, but without DNA this stays unchecked. Germline V CDR1 and CDR2: SGHRS, YFSETQ. The CDR3 contains 14 residues.

The chain has TRBV5-5 and TRBJ2-1; TCRdb proposes TRBD2, but this gene call is untestable without DNA. CDR3 size: 15 residues. Germline CDR1 is SGHKS and CDR2 is YYEKEE (reference sequence). The CDR3 loop reads CASSSQREAYNEQFF.

V and J are TRBV9 and TRBJ2-5. CDR3 size: 14 residues. Per germline, CDR1 SGDLS and CDR2 YYNGEE. CDR3 sequence reads: CASSVYGVRETQYF.

V gene TRBV7-2 combines with J gene TRBJ1-5; TCRdb gives TRBD1 as the D gene, but with no DNA this cannot be confirmed. CDR1 is SGHTA, CDR2 FQGNSA, per germline. The CDR3 spans 16 residues. The CDR3 sequence is CASSFETVYSNQPQHF.